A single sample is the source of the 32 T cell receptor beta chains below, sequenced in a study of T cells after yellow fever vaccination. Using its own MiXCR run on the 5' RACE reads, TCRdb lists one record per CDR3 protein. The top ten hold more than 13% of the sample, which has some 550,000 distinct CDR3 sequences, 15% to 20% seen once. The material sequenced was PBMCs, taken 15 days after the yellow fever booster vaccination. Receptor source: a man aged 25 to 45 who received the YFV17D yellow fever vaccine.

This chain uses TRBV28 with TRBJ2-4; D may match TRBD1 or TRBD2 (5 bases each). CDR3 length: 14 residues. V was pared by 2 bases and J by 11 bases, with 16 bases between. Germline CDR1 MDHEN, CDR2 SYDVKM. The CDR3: CASSLSRDDGFQYF. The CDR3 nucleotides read TGTGCCAGCAGTTTAAGTCGGGACGACGGCTTTCAGTACTTC.

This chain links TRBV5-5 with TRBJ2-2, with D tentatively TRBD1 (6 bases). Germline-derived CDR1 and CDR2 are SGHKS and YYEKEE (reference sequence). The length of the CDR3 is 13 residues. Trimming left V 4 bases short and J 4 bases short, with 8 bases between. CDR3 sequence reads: CASSRDITGELFF. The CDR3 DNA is TGTGCCAGCAGCAGGGACATCACCGGGGAGCTGTTTTTT.

The CDR3 here is CASSLPRGGATDTQYF. In nucleotides, the CDR3 is TGCGCCAGCAGCTTGCCTAGAGGGGGCGCGACAGATACGCAGTATTTT. The chain is built from TRBV5-1 and TRBJ2-3, with 7 bases matching TRBD1. The ends lost 1 base at V and 3 bases at J; junction bases unmatched: 8. CDR1 is SGHRS and CDR2 is YFSETQ in the germline V gene. The CDR3 is 16 amino acids.

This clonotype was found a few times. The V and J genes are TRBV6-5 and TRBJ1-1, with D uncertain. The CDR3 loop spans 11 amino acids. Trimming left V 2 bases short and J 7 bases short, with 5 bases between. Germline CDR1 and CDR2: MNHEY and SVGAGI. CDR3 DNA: TGTGCCAGCAGTTACAGAGGTGAAGCTTTCTTT. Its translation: CASSYRGEAFF.

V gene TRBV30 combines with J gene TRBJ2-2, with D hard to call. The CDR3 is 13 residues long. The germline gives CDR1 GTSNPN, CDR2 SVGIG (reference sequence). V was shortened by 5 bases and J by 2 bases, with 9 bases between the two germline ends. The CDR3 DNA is TGTGCCTGGGAAGCCAGAAACACCGGGGAGCTGTTTTTT. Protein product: CAWEARNTGELFF.

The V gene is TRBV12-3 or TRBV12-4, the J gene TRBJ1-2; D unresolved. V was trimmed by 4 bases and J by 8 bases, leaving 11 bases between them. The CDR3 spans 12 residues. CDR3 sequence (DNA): TGTGCCAGCAGTTCCCCCGGGAGAGGCTACACCTTC. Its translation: CASSSPGRGYTF.

CDR3 loop: CASSLVPGTGSEQYF. The CDR3 DNA reads TGTGCCAGCAGCTTAGTGCCAGGGACAGGCTCCGAGCAGTACTTC. The chain recombines TRBV7-2 with TRBJ2-7; 8 nucleotides match TRBD1. This CDR3 has 15 amino acids. V lost 1 base and J lost 6; bases outside the gene matches: 8. CDR1 is SGHTA and CDR2 is FQGNSA in the germline V gene.

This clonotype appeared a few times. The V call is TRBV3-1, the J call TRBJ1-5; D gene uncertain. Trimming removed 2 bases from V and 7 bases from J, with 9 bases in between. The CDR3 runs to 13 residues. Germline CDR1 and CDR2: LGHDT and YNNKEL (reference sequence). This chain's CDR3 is CASSQHTKQPQHF. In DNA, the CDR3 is TGTGCCAGCAGCCAACATACTAAGCAGCCCCAGCATTTT.

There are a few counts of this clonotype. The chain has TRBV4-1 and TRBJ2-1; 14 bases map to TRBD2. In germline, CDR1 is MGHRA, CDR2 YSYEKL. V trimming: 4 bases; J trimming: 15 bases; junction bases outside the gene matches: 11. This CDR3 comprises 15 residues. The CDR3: CASSPSPGLAGVLFF. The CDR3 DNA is TGCGCCAGCAGCCCATCTCCGGGACTAGCGGGAGTTTTGTTCTTC.

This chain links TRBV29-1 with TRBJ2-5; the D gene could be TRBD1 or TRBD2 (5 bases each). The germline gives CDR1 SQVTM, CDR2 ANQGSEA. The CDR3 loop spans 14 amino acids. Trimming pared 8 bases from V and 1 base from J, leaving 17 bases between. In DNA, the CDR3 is TGCAGCTTTCCCGGGACGGACATCCAAGAGACCCAGTACTTC. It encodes CSFPGTDIQETQYF.

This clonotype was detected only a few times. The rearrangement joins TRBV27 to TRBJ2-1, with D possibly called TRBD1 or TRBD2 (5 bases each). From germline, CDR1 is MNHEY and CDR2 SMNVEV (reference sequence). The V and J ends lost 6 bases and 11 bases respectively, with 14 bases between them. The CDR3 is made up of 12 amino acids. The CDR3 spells CASREDTEKQFF. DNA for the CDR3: TGTGCCAGCAGGGAGGACACTGAAAAGCAGTTCTTC.

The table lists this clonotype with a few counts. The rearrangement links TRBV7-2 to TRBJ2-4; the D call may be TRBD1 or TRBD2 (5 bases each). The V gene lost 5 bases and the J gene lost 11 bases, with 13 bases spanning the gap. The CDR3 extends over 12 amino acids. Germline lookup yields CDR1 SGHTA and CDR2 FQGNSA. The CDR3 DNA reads TGTGCCAGCAGCCAATCCGGGACGCTTCAGTACTTC. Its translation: CASSQSGTLQYF.

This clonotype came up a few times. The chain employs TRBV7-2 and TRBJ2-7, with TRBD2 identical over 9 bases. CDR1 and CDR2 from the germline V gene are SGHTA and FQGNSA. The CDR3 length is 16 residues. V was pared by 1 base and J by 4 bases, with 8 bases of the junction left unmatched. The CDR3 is CASSLGVSGRGYEQYF. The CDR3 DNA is TGTGCCAGCAGCTTAGGGGTTAGCGGGAGAGGGTACGAGCAGTACTTC.

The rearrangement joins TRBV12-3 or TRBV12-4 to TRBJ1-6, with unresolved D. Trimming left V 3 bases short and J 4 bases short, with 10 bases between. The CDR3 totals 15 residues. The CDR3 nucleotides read TGTGCCAGCAGTTTGTCGCAGACGTATAATTCACCCCTCCACTTT. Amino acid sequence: CASSLSQTYNSPLHF.

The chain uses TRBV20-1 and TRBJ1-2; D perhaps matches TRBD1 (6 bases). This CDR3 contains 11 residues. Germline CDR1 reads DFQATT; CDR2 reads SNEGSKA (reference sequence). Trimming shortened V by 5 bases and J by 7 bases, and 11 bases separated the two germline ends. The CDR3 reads CSAPDRGGYTF. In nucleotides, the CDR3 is TGCAGTGCTCCGGACAGAGGTGGCTACACCTTC.

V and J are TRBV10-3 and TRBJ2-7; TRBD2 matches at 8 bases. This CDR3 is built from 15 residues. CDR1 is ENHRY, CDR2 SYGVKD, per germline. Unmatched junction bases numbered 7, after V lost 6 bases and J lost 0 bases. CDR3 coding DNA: TGTGCCATCAGCCTCACTAGCGGATCCTCCTACGAGCAGTACTTC. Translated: CAISLTSGSSYEQYF.

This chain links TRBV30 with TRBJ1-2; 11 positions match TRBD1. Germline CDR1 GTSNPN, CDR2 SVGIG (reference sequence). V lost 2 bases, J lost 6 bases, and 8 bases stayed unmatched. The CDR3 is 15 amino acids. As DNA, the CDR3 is TGTGCCTGGAGTCTCGGACAGGGGGCGTTACATGGCTACACCTTC. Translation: CAWSLGQGALHGYTF.

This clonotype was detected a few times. The CDR3 sequence is CASRPGTDGGGPQHF. The CDR3 DNA reads TGTGCCAGCAGACCCGGGACAGATGGAGGTGGGCCCCAGCATTTT. The chain links TRBV12-3 or TRBV12-4 to TRBJ1-5; the match to TRBD1 covers 7 bases. With V trimmed by 6 bases and J by 9 bases, 14 bases remained unmatched. The CDR3 length is 15 residues.

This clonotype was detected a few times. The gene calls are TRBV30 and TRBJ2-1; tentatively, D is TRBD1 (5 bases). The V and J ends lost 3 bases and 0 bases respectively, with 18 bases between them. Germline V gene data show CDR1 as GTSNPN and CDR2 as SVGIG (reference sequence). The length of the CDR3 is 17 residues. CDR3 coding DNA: TGTGCCTGGAGCGCCCTTAGACCAGGGCGCTCCTACAATGAGCAGTTCTTC. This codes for CAWSALRPGRSYNEQFF.

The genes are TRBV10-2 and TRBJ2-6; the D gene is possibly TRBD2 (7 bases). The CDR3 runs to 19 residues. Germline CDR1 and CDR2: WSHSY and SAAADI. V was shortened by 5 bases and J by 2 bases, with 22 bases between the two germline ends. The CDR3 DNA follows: TGCGCCAGCAGTCTAGTTGGTCGGGGGGCGAGAACTGGGGCCAACGTCCTGACTTTC. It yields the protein CASSLVGRGARTGANVLTF.

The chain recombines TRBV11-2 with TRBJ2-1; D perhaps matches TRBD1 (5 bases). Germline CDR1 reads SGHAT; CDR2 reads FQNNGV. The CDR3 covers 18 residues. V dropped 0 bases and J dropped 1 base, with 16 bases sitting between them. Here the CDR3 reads CASSLERGSYHSYNEQFF. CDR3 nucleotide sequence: TGTGCCAGCAGCTTAGAAAGGGGTTCCTACCATTCCTACAATGAGCAGTTCTTC.

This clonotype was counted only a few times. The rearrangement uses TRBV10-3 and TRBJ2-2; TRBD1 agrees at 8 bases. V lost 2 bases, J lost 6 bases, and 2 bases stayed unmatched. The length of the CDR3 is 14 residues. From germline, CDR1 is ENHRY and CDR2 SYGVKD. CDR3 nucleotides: TGTGCCATCAGTGAGGGACAGGGCTCCGGGGAGCTGTTTTTT. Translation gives CAISEGQGSGELFF.

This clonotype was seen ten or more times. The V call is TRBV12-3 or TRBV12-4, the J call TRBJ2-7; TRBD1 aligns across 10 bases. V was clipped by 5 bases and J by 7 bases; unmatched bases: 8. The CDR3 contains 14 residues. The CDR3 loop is CASSQGTGAWEQYF. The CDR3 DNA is TGTGCCAGCAGTCAAGGGACAGGGGCGTGGGAGCAGTACTTC.

CDR3 coding DNA: TGTGCCAGCAGCTTAGAGGTGACCCAGTACTTC. This sequence encodes CASSLEVTQYF. The genes are TRBV11-2 and TRBJ2-5; the D is unclear. Trimming removed 0 bases from V and 7 bases from J, with 3 bases in between. The CDR3 totals 11 residues. CDR1 is SGHAT, CDR2 FQNNGV, per germline.

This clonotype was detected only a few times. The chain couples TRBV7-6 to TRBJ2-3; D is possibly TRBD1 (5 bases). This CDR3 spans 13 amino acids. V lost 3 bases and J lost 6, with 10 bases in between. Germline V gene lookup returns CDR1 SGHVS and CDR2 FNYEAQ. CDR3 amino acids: CASSFSGYDTQYF. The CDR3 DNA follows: TGTGCCAGCAGCTTCTCAGGGTACGATACGCAGTATTTT.

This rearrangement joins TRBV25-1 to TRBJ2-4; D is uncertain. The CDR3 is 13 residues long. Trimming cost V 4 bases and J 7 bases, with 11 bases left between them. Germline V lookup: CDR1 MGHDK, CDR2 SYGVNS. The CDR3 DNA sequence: TGTGCCAGCAGTGTCCCTCCTGGGAACATTCAGTACTTC. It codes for CASSVPPGNIQYF. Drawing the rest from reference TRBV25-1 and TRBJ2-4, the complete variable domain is EADIYQTPRYLVIGTGKKITLECSQTMGHDKMYWYQQDPGMELHLIHYSYGVNSTEKGDLSSESTVSRIRTEHFPLTLESARPSHTSQYLCASSVPPGNIQYFGAGTRLSVL.

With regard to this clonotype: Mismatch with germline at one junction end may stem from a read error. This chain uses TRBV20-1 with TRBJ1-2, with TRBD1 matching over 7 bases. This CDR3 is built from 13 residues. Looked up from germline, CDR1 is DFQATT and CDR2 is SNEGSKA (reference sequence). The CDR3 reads CSARGQVNYGYTF. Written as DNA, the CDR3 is TGCAGTGCCAGAGGACAGGTTAACTATGGCTACACCTTC.

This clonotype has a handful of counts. Here the CDR3 reads CSVEEQSGTYEQYF. The CDR3 DNA follows: TGCAGCGTTGAAGAACAGAGCGGGACCTACGAGCAGTACTTC. The gene calls are TRBV29-1 and TRBJ2-7; 7 bases are a match to TRBD2. The J segment lost 2 bases and the V segment lost 0 bases, leaving 4 bases of the junction unmatched. Germline V gene data show CDR1 as SQVTM and CDR2 as ANQGSEA. The length of the CDR3 is 14 residues.

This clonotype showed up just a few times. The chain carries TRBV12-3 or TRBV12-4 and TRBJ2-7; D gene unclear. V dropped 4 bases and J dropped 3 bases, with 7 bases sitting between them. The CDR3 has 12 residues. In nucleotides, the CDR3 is TGTGCCAGCAGTTCCGTACACTACGAGCAGTACTTC. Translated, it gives CASSSVHYEQYF.

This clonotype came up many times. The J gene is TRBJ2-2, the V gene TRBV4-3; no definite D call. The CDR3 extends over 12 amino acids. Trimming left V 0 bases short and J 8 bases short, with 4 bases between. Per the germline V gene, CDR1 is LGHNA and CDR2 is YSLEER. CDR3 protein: CASSQDLGELFF. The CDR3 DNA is TGCGCCAGCAGCCAAGATTTAGGGGAGCTGTTTTTT.

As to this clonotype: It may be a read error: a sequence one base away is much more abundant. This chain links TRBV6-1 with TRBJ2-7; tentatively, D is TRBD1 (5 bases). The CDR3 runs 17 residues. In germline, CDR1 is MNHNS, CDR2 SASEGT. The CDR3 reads CAGSRGRPGLFAYEQYF. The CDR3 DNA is TGTGCCGGCAGTAGGGGTCGGCCGGGTCTTTTCGCCTACGAGCAGTACTTC.

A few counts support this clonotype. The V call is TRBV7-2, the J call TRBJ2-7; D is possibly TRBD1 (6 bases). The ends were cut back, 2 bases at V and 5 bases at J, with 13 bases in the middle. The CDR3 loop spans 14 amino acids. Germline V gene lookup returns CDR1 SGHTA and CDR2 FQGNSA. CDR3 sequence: CASSLRQARDEQYF. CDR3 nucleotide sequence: TGTGCCAGCAGCTTACGACAGGCTCGGGACGAGCAGTACTTC.